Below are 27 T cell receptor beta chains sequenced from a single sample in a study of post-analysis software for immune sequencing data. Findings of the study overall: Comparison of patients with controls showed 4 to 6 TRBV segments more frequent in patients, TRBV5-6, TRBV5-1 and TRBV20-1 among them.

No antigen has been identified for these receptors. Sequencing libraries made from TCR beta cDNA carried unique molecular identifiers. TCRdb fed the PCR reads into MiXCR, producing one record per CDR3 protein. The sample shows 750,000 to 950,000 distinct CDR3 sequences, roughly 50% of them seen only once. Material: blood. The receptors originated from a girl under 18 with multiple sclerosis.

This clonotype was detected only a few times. This chain's CDR3 is CASSSGSGYGYTF. CDR3 in DNA: TGTGCCAGCAGTTCGGGCTCTGGATATGGCTACACCTTC. The rearrangement uses TRBV12-3 or TRBV12-4 and TRBJ1-2; unclear D gene. The V end lost 4 bases, the J end lost 5 bases, and 11 bases lay between the germline ends. The CDR3 length is 13 residues.

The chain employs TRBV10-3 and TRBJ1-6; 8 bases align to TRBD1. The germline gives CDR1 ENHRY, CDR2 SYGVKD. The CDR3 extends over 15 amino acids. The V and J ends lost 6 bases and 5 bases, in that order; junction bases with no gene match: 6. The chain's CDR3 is CAIRAGTGHNSPLHF. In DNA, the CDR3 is TGTGCCATCAGGGCCGGGACAGGACATAATTCACCCCTCCACTTT.

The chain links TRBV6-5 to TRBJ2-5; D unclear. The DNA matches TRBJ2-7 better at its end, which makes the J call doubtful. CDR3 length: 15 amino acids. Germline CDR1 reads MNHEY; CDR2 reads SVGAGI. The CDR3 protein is CASSADRSEVYEQYF. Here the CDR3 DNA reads TGTGCCAGCAGTGCCGATCGGAGCGAGGTTTACGAGCAGTACTTC.

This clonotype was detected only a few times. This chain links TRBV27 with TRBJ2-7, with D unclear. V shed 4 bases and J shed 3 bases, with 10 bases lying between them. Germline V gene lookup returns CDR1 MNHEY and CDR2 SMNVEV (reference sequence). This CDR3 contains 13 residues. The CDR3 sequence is CASSSPDRYEQYF. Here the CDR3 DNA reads TGTGCCAGCAGTTCCCCGGACCGCTACGAGCAGTACTTC.

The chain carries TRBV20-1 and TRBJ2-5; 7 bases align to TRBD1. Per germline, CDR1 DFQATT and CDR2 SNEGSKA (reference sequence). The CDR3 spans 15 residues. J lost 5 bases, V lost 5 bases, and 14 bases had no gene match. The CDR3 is CSAVPGQHLPETQYF. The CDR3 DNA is TGCAGTGCTGTACCGGGACAGCACCTCCCTGAGACCCAGTACTTC.

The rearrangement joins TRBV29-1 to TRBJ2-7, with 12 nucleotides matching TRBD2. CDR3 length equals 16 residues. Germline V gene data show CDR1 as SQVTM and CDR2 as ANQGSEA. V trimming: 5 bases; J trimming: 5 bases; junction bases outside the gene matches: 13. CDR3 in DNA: TGCAGCGTTTTAGGGCTAGCGGGAGGGCCCTTGCACGAGCAGTACTTC. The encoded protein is CSVLGLAGGPLHEQYF.

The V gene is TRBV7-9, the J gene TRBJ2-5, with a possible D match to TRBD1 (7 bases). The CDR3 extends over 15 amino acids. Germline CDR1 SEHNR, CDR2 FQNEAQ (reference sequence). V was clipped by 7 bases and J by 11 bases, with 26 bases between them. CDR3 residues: CASITVGTAGNEQYF. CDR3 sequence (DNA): TGTGCCAGCATTACCGTTGGGACAGCGGGCAATGAGCAGTACTTC.

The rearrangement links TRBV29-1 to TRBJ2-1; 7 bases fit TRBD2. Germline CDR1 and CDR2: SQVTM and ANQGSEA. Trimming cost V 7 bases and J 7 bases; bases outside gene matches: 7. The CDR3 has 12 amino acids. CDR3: CSAGLVENEQFF. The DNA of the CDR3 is TGCAGCGCCGGACTAGTAGAGAATGAGCAGTTCTTC.

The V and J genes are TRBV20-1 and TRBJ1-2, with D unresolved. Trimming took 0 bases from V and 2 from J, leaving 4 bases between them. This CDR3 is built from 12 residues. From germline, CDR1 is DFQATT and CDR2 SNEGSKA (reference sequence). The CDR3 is CSARELNYGYTF. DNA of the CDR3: TGCAGTGCTAGAGAACTGAACTATGGCTACACCTTC.

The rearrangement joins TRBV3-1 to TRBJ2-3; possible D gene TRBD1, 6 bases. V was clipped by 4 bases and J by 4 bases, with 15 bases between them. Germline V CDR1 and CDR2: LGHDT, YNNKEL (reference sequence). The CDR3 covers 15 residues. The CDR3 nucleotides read TGTGCCAGCAGCCTACGACAGGCCACCGCAGATACGCAGTATTTT. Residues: CASSLRQATADTQYF.

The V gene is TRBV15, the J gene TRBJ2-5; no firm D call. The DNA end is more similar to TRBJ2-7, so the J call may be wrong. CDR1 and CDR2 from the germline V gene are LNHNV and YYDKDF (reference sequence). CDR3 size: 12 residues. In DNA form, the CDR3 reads TGTGCCACCAGCAGAAGTTTCTACGAGCAGTACTTC. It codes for CATSRSFYEQYF.

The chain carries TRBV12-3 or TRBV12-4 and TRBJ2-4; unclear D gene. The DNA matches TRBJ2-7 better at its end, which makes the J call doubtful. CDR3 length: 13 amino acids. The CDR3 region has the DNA TGTGCCAGCAGTTCTTACGGGTCAGGCGAGCAGTACTTC. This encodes CASSSYGSGEQYF.

CDR3 sequence (DNA): TGCAGTGCTCCCGGGGGGTATTACTCCTACGAGCAGTACTTC. Translated: CSAPGGYYSYEQYF. V and J are TRBV20-1 and TRBJ2-7; TRBD2 aligns across 7 bases. The CDR3 has 14 amino acids. The germline V gene has CDR1 DFQATT and CDR2 SNEGSKA (reference sequence). The J segment lost 0 bases and the V segment lost 5 bases, leaving 7 bases of the junction unmatched.

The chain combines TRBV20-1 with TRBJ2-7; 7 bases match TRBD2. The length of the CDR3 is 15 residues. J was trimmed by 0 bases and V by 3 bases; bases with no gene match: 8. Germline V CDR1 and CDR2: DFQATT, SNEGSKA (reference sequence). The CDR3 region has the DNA TGCAGTGCTAGCCGTCCAGCGGGGCACTCCTACGAGCAGTACTTC. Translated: CSASRPAGHSYEQYF.

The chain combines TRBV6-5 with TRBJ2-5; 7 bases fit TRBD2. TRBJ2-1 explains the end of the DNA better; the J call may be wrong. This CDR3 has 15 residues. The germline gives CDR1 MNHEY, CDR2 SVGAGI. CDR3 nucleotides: TGTGCCAGCAGTAGCGGGACGGCTACTCAAGAGACCCAGTTCTTC. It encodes CASSSGTATQETQFF.

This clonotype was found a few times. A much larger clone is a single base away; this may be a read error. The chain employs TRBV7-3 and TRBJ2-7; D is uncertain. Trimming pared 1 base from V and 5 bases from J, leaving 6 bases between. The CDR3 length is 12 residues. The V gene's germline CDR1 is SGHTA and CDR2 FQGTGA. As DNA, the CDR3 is TGTGCCAGCAGCTTAAACTCGGACGAGCAGTACTTC. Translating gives CASSLNSDEQYF.

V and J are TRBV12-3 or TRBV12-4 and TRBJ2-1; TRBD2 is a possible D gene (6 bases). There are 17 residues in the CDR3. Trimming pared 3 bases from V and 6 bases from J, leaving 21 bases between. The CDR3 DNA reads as TGTGCCAGCAGTTTCTCCCGTAGCGGCCCCATATGCAATGAGCAGTTCTTC. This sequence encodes CASSFSRSGPICNEQFF.

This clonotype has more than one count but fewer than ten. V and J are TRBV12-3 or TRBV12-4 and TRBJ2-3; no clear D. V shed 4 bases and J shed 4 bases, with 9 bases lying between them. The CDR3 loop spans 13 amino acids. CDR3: CASSYSMADTQYF. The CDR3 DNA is TGTGCCAGCAGTTACAGCATGGCAGATACGCAGTATTTT.

CDR3 residues: CASSLGLAEHLAKNIQYF. CDR3 in DNA: TGCGCCAGCAGCTTAGGGCTAGCGGAGCATCTAGCCAAAAACATTCAGTACTTC. The chain uses TRBV5-1 and TRBJ2-4; 7 positions match TRBD2. CDR1 is SGHRS, CDR2 YFSETQ, per germline. This CDR3 region has 18 residues. V was pared by 2 bases and J by 0 bases, with 11 bases of the junction left unmatched.

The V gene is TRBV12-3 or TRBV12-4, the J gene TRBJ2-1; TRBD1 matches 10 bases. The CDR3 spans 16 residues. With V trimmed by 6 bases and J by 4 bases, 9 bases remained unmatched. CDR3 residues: CASSGVGDRGYNEQFF. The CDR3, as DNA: TGTGCCAGCAGCGGGGTTGGGGACAGGGGATACAATGAGCAGTTCTTC.

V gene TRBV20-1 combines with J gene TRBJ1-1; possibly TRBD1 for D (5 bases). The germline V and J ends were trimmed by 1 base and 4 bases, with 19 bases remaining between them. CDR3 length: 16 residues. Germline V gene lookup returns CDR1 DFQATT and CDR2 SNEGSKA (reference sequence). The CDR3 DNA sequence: TGCAGTGCTAGAGCCCTTTTGAGGGGAGAAGGCACTGAAGCTTTCTTT. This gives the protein CSARALLRGEGTEAFF.

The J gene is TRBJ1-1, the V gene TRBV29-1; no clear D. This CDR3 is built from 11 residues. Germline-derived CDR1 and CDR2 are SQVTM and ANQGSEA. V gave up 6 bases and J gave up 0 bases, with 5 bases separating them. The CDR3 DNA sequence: TGCAGCGTATACATGAACACTGAAGCTTTCTTT. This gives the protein CSVYMNTEAFF.

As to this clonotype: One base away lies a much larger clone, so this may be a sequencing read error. This chain's CDR3 is CASSQQGNFNEQYF. The CDR3 bases are TGTGCCAGCAGCCAACAGGGGAACTTTAACGAGCAGTACTTC. The chain is built from TRBV25-1 and TRBJ2-4; 7 bases agree with TRBD1. The J call may be mistaken, given a closer DNA end match to TRBJ2-7. The CDR3 is made up of 14 amino acids. The germline CDR1 and CDR2 sequences are MGHDK and SYGVNS.

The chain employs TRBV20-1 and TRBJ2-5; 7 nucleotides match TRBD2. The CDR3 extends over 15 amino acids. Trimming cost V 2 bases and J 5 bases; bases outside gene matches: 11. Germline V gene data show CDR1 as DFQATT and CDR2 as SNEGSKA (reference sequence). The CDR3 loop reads CSARLPGRDTETQYF. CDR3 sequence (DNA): TGCAGTGCTAGATTGCCAGGGAGGGATACGGAGACCCAGTACTTC.

This CDR3 is CASRPTRWVAGQYNEQFF. Written as DNA, the CDR3 is TGTGCCAGCAGACCTACCCGCTGGGTAGCGGGGCAATACAATGAGCAGTTCTTC. This chain connects TRBV27 to TRBJ2-1; 8 bases map to TRBD2. Germline V CDR1 and CDR2: MNHEY, SMNVEV (reference sequence). Losses at the gene ends were 6 bases for V and 4 bases for J; bases not matched to a gene: 17. This CDR3 spans 18 amino acids.

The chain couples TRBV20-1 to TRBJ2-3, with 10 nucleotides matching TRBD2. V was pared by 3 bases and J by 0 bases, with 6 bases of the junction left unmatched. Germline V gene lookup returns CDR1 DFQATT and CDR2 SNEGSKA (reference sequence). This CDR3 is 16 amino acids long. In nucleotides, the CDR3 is TGCAGTGCTAGTGGTACACTAGCGGGGAGCACAGATACGCAGTATTTT. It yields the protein CSASGTLAGSTDTQYF.

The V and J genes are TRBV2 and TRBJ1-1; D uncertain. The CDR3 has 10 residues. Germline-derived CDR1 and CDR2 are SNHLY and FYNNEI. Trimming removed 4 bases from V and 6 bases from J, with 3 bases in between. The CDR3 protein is CASSVSEAFF. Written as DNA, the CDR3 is TGTGCCAGCAGTGTTTCTGAAGCTTTCTTT.